The rows below give T cell receptor beta chains drawn from one sample of a study of cytomegalovirus exposure and HLA in healthy donors. The method was immunoSEQ multiplex PCR; TCRdb's version includes in-frame clones alone and lacks a portion of them. The sample shows about 150,000 clones, 80% to 85% of them seen only once. The material sequenced was PBMCs. These receptors originate from a male donor in good health and CMV-seronegative. The CDR3 runs from the conserved cysteine through the conserved F or W. Each record gives: clone size, V gene, D gene, J gene, CDR3 protein, CDR3 DNA. A D gene is named only where the DNA matches it firmly. Clone size is not always given. Where it is, it says once, few, many or a class for expanded clones.

once	TRBV11-3	TRBD1	TRBJ2-5	CASSLDPSDRGRMETQYF	TGTGCCAGCAGCTTAGATCCTTCTGACAGGGGGCGCATGGAGACCCAGTACTTC
.	TRBV7-3	TRBD1	TRBJ1-1	CASSDPGGSQTEAFF	TGTGCCAGCAGCGACCCAGGGGGGAGTCAAACTGAAGCTTTCTTT
few	TRBV9	.	TRBJ2-1	CASSVDSGFYNEQFF	TGTGCCAGCAGCGTAGATAGCGGCTTCTACAATGAGCAGTTCTTC
once	TRBV19	.	TRBJ2-3	CASSMTSTDTQYF	TGTGCCAGTAGTATGACTAGTACAGATACGCAGTATTTT
.	TRBV6-6	TRBD2	TRBJ2-2	CASSPSGSGNTGELFF	TGTGCCAGCAGTCCTAGCGGGAGTGGGAACACCGGGGAGCTGTTTTTT
.	TRBV9	.	TRBJ1-2	CASSLVRGYGYTF	TGTGCCAGCAGCCTGGTCAGGGGATATGGCTACACCTTC
.	TRBV9	TRBD1	TRBJ2-3	CASSQGDRGGTDTQYF	TGTGCCAGCAGCCAAGGGGACAGGGGCGGGACAGATACGCAGTATTTT
.	TRBV19	TRBD1	TRBJ1-2	CASMGDRFNYGYTF	TGTGCCAGTATGGGGGACAGATTCAACTATGGCTACACCTTC
.	TRBV27	.	TRBJ1-4	CASRPGSGFEKLFF	TGTGCCAGCAGGCCGGGAAGCGGCTTTGAAAAACTGTTTTTT
.	TRBV7-9	TRBD2	TRBJ2-3	CSSSIGTSQLPDTQYF	TGTTCCAGCAGCATTGGGACTAGCCAATTACCAGATACGCAGTATTTT
few	TRBV6-5	TRBD2	TRBJ2-7	CASSFSGATYEQYF	TGTGCCAGCAGTTTTAGCGGGGCTACCTACGAGCAGTACTTC
.	TRBV7-2	.	TRBJ1-2	CASSPWDNNYGYTF	TGTGCCAGCAGCCCATGGGACAATAACTATGGCTACACCTTC
.	TRBV4-2	TRBD2	TRBJ2-7	CASSREMGGGAGYEQYF	TGTGCCAGCAGCCGCGAGATGGGCGGGGGGGCAGGATACGAGCAGTACTTC
.	TRBV29-1	TRBD2	TRBJ2-1	CSVEEAGGPSYEQFF	TGCAGCGTTGAAGAAGCGGGAGGGCCCTCGTATGAGCAGTTCTTC
.	TRBV10-3	TRBD1	TRBJ2-7	CATGGQGWYEQYF	TGTGCCACGGGGGGACAGGGTTGGTACGAGCAGTACTTC
.	TRBV2	TRBD1	TRBJ2-5	CASCRDRGPRAQETQYF	TGTGCCAGCTGCCGGGACAGGGGTCCTCGGGCCCAAGAGACCCAGTACTTC
few	TRBV7-9	.	TRBJ2-7	CASSLIGAKEQYF	TGTGCCAGCAGCTTAATAGGGGCGAAGGAGCAGTACTTC
.	TRBV10-3	.	TRBJ1-1	CAISDPRGGDTEAFF	TGTGCCATCAGTGACCCCAGGGGTGGGGACACTGAAGCTTTCTTT
.	TRBV7-9	.	TRBJ1-5	CASSRGGSNQPQHF	TGTGCCAGCAGCCGAGGAGGGTCCAATCAGCCCCAGCATTTT
.	TRBV25-1	TRBD2	TRBJ2-1	CASSEYGASGTYEQFF	TGTGCCAGCAGTGAATACGGGGCTAGCGGGACCTATGAGCAGTTCTTC
once	TRBV28	TRBD1	TRBJ2-7	CASRKDRVREQYF	TGTGCCAGCAGGAAAGACAGGGTGAGGGAGCAGTACTTC
few	TRBV4-1	.	TRBJ1-2	CASSQDSGFQGGYTF	TGCGCCAGCAGCCAAGATTCCGGGTTTCAGGGAGGCTACACCTTC
.	TRBV11-2	.	TRBJ2-7	CASSLELRSYEQYF	TGTGCCAGCAGCTTAGAGCTAAGATCCTACGAGCAGTACTTC
once	TRBV30	.	TRBJ1-5	CAWSVQSGFNQPQHF	TGTGCCTGGAGTGTACAGTCAGGGTTCAATCAGCCCCAGCATTTT
.	TRBV5-5	.	TRBJ2-7	CASSLIYRGRSSYEQYF	TGTGCCAGCAGCTTGATTTACCGGGGTAGAAGTTCCTACGAGCAGTACTTC
medium-sized	TRBV25-1	.	TRBJ1-1	CASSDSSQRAFF	TGTGCCAGCAGTGATTCCTCTCAGCGGGCTTTCTTT
.	TRBV6-6	.	TRBJ2-1	CASSYREGGGDEQFF	TGTGCCAGCAGTTACCGGGAAGGGGGAGGGGATGAGCAGTTCTTC
.	TRBV19	TRBD1	TRBJ2-3	CASSARTGQADTQYF	TGTGCCAGTAGTGCCAGGACAGGGCAGGCAGATACGCAGTATTTT
.	TRBV5-4	TRBD2	TRBJ2-7	CASSLASGSSYEQYF	TGTGCCAGCAGCTTGGCTAGCGGGAGCTCCTACGAGCAGTACTTC
once	TRBV7-9	TRBD1	TRBJ1-5	CASSAGQGSNQPQHF	TGTGCCAGCAGCGCAGGACAGGGTAGCAATCAGCCCCAGCATTTT
few	TRBV27	TRBD2	TRBJ2-7	CASGLAGYEQYF	TGTGCCAGCGGACTAGCGGGCTACGAGCAGTACTTC
.	TRBV4-2	.	TRBJ2-3	CASSQAVTDTQYF	TGTGCCAGCAGCCAAGCCGTCACAGATACGCAGTATTTT
.	TRBV7-2	TRBD2	TRBJ2-7	CASSLGLAPLGVQYF	TGTGCCAGCAGCTTGGGACTAGCCCCCCTCGGGGTGCAGTACTTC
.	TRBV13	TRBD1	TRBJ1-2	CASSSDRGPYYGYTF	TGTGCCAGCAGCTCGGACAGGGGGCCCTACTATGGCTACACCTTC
.	TRBV30	TRBD2	TRBJ2-7	CAWSVPQASGNYEQYF	TGTGCCTGGAGTGTGCCCCAGGCTAGCGGAAACTACGAGCAGTACTTC
.	TRBV5-1	.	TRBJ2-7	CASSLEGGGFGTYEQYF	TGCGCCAGCAGCTTGGAGGGTGGCGGGTTCGGGACCTACGAGCAGTACTTC
.	TRBV2	TRBD2	TRBJ2-1	CASSEPSGRTNTYNEQFF	TGTGCCAGCAGTGAACCCAGCGGGAGAACCAATACCTACAATGAGCAGTTCTTC
.	TRBV19	TRBD2	TRBJ2-2	CASSIDPEASGIYTGELFF	TGTGCCAGTAGTATAGATCCGGAGGCTAGCGGGATTTACACCGGGGAGCTGTTTTTT
.	TRBV10-3	.	TRBJ2-7	CAISEGRTRPYEQYF	TGTGCCATCAGTGAGGGTAGGACAAGACCCTACGAGCAGTACTTC
.	TRBV5-4	TRBD1	TRBJ2-7	CASSLGPDRAYEQYF	TGTGCCAGCAGCTTGGGTCCTGACAGGGCCTACGAGCAGTACTTC
.	TRBV5-1	TRBD1	TRBJ1-1	CASSLTVTGETNTEAFF	TGCGCCAGCAGCTTAACCGTGACAGGGGAAACGAACACTGAAGCTTTCTTT
few	TRBV19	.	TRBJ1-2	CASRPTGGYRGYTF	TGTGCCAGCCGTCCGACGGGGGGATATCGGGGCTACACCTTC
.	TRBV9	.	TRBJ1-2	CASSVDSEYGYTF	TGTGCCAGCAGCGTAGACTCCGAGTACGGCTACACCTTC
.	TRBV7-9	TRBD1	TRBJ1-3	CASSPDRAGNTIYF	TGTGCCAGCAGCCCAGACAGGGCTGGAAACACCATATATTTT
.	TRBV18	.	TRBJ2-1	CASSPSSGLYNEQFF	TGTGCCAGCTCACCGAGTTCAGGTTTATACAATGAGCAGTTCTTC
.	TRBV7-3	TRBD2	TRBJ2-1	CASSLNLAGKYNEQFF	TGTGCCAGCAGCTTAAATCTAGCGGGAAAATACAATGAGCAGTTCTTC
.	TRBV2	.	TRBJ1-5	CASRPTGYINQPQHF	TGTGCCAGCAGACCCACAGGGTACATCAATCAGCCCCAGCATTTT
.	TRBV7-9	TRBD1	TRBJ1-5	CASSHGTGGYQPQHF	TGTGCCAGCAGCCACGGGACAGGGGGATATCAGCCCCAGCATTTT
.	TRBV7-3	TRBD2	TRBJ2-1	CASSPYSGSTYNEQFF	TGTGCCAGCAGCCCGTACAGCGGGAGCACCTACAATGAGCAGTTCTTC
.	TRBV18	.	TRBJ2-7	CASSPARRYEQYF	TGTGCCAGCTCACCAGCCAGGCGCTACGAGCAGTACTTC
.	TRBV6-5	TRBD2	TRBJ2-5	CASIRAGGQTQYF	TGTGCCAGCATAAGAGCGGGAGGGCAGACCCAGTACTTC
.	TRBV5-4	TRBD2	TRBJ2-7	CASSSGTISYEQYF	TGTGCCAGCAGCTCCGGGACTATATCCTACGAGCAGTACTTC
.	TRBV5-1	TRBD2	TRBJ2-7	CASSSGTRIGEQYF	TGCGCCAGCAGCTCCGGGACTAGAATTGGCGAGCAGTACTTC
.	TRBV7-8	.	TRBJ2-1	CASSIQLVNNEQFF	TGTGCCAGCAGCATCCAACTAGTAAACAATGAGCAGTTCTTC
.	TRBV29-1	TRBD1	TRBJ2-1	CSIGGQGIYNEQFF	TGCAGCATTGGAGGACAGGGGATCTACAATGAGCAGTTCTTC
.	TRBV18	TRBD2	TRBJ2-7	CASSPRTSFYYEQYF	TGTGCCAGCTCACCACGGACTAGCTTTTACTACGAGCAGTACTTC